This is a list of T cell receptor beta chains from one sample in a study of shared clonotypes between healthy human individuals. Repertoires were generated with immunoSEQ multiplex PCR, while TCRdb's copy carries only in-frame clones and drops some. The repertoire includes under 600,000 clones, more than 95% of them detected once, and 0.045% to 0.06% sits in the top ten. What was sequenced was naive CD4+ T cells sorted from blood. Receptors originate from a woman in her 30s in good health. Each CDR3 is given with its conserved first and last residue. D genes are given only for firm matches. Clone size is stated in some rows and not others, as once, few, many or a class when expanded.

j_call: TRBJ1-1; v_call: TRBV6-1; d_call: NA; clone_size: NA; cdr3_nt: TGTGCCAGCGTTCGGGGTCCGTTAAACACTGAAGCTTTCTTT; cdr3_aa: CASVRGPLNTEAFF
j_call: TRBJ2-1; v_call: TRBV5-1; d_call: NA; clone_size: NA; cdr3_nt: TGCGCCAGCAGCTCGTCCTGGGGAGTTGAGCAGTTCTTC; cdr3_aa: CASSSSWGVEQFF
j_call: TRBJ1-2; v_call: TRBV2; d_call: NA; clone_size: NA; cdr3_nt: TGTGCCAGCAGTGAAGGTGGGGGAATAGTTAACTATGGCTACACCTTC; cdr3_aa: CASSEGGGIVNYGYTF
j_call: TRBJ2-7; v_call: TRBV27; d_call: TRBD1; clone_size: NA; cdr3_nt: TGTGCCAGCCGGGACAGGGACCACGAGCAGTACTTC; cdr3_aa: CASRDRDHEQYF
j_call: TRBJ2-1; v_call: TRBV15; d_call: NA; clone_size: NA; cdr3_nt: TGTGCCACCAGCAGAGTAAACAATGAGCAGTTCTTC; cdr3_aa: CATSRVNNEQFF
j_call: TRBJ2-2; v_call: TRBV11-3; d_call: NA; clone_size: NA; cdr3_nt: TGTGCCAGCAGCTCTGCGGCCGCGAACACCGGGGAGCTGTTTTTT; cdr3_aa: CASSSAAANTGELFF
j_call: TRBJ1-1; v_call: TRBV7-2; d_call: NA; clone_size: NA; cdr3_nt: TGTGCCAGCAGCCCCCGGGCGATAAAGAACACTGAAGCTTTCTTT; cdr3_aa: CASSPRAIKNTEAFF
j_call: TRBJ2-7; v_call: TRBV9; d_call: TRBD2; clone_size: NA; cdr3_nt: TGTGCCAGCAGCGTAGCGGGAGGGGCCCTATCCTACGAGCAGTACTTC; cdr3_aa: CASSVAGGALSYEQYF
j_call: TRBJ2-7; v_call: TRBV29-1; d_call: TRBD2; clone_size: NA; cdr3_nt: TGCAGCGTTGAAGAATTGGGAGGGCCCTACGAGCAGTACTTC; cdr3_aa: CSVEELGGPYEQYF
j_call: TRBJ2-1; v_call: TRBV19; d_call: TRBD2; clone_size: NA; cdr3_nt: TGTGCCAGTAGAACGCAGACTAGCGGAAACAATGAGCAGTTCTTC; cdr3_aa: CASRTQTSGNNEQFF
j_call: TRBJ2-1; v_call: TRBV28; d_call: NA; clone_size: NA; cdr3_nt: TGTGCCAGCAGTTTATTAAGAAATGAGCAGTTCTTC; cdr3_aa: CASSLLRNEQFF
j_call: TRBJ2-3; v_call: TRBV7-9; d_call: TRBD2; clone_size: NA; cdr3_nt: TGTGCCAGCAGCTCTCAAGGGACTAGCGGGACAGATACGCAGTATTTT; cdr3_aa: CASSSQGTSGTDTQYF
j_call: TRBJ1-1; v_call: TRBV7-9; d_call: TRBD1; clone_size: NA; cdr3_nt: TGTGCCAGCAGCTTAGGCGACAGGGATGTCACTGAAGCTTTCTTT; cdr3_aa: CASSLGDRDVTEAFF
j_call: TRBJ2-7; v_call: TRBV30; d_call: NA; clone_size: once; cdr3_nt: TGTGCCTGGAGGTGGGGTGGGACCTACGAGCAGTACTTC; cdr3_aa: CAWRWGGTYEQYF